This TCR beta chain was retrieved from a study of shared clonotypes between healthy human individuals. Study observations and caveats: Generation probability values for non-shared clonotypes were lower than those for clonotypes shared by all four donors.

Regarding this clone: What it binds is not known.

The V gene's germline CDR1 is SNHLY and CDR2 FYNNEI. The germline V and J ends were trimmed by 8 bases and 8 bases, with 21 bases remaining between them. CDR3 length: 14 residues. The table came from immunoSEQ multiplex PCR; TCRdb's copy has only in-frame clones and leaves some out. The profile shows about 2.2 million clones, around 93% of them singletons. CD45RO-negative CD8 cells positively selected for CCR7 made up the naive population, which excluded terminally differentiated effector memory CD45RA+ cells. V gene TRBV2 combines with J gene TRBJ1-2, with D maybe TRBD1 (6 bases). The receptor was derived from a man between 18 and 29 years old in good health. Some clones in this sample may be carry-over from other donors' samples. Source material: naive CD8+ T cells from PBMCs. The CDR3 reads CASCPGGGRLGYTF. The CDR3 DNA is TGTGCCAGCTGCCCCGGGGGGGGGCGGTTAGGCTACACCTTC. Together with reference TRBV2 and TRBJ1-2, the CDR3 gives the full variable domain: EPEVTQTPSHQVTQMGQEVILRCVPISNHLYFYWYRQILGQKVEFLVSFYNNEISEKSEIFDDQFSVERPDGSNFTLKIRSTKLEDSAMYFCASCPGGGRLGYTFGSGTRLTVV.